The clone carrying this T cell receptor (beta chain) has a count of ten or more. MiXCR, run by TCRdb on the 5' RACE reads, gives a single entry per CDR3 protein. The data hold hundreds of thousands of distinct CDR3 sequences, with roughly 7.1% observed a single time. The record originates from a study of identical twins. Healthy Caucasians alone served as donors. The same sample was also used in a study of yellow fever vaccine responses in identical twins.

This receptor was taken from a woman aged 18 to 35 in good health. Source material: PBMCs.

The CDR3 bases are TGTGCCAGCAGCTCGTCGGGACAAGCCACTGAAGCTTTCTTT. The encoded protein is CASSSSGQATEAFF. This chain connects TRBV7-9 to TRBJ1-1, with D tentatively TRBD1 (6 bases). CDR3 size: 14 residues. The V gene's germline CDR1 is SEHNR and CDR2 FQNEAQ (reference sequence). With 4 bases removed from V and 4 bases from J, the gap between germline ends came to 13 bases.